One and the same sample provided the 18 T cell receptor beta chains below, sequenced in a study of shared clonotypes between healthy human individuals. Data came from immunoSEQ multiplex PCR; TCRdb stores just in-frame clones and leaves some out. This table holds about 1 million clones, more than 65% found once. Sequenced input: memory CD4+ T cells sorted from blood. Regarding subset: CD45RA-negative fraction. The receptors were sampled from a man in his late teens or twenties in good health.

In DNA, the CDR3 is TGTGCCAGCAGGGGTAGTGGAGCAATTCATGAGCAGTTCTTC. Protein: CASRGSGAIHEQFF. The V gene is TRBV6-5, the J gene TRBJ2-1; no firm D call. CDR1 and CDR2 from the germline V gene are MNHEY and SVGAGI. The V end lost 6 bases, the J end lost 8 bases, and 17 bases lay between the germline ends. This CDR3 spans 14 amino acids.

This clone showed up just a few times. The rearrangement uses TRBV6-1 and TRBJ2-3, with a weak D call TRBD1 (6 bases). This CDR3 contains 15 residues. V dropped 6 bases and J dropped 2 bases, with 15 bases sitting between them. From germline, CDR1 is MNHNS and CDR2 SASEGT. In DNA, the CDR3 is TGTGCCAGCAGCGTTAACAGGGCTTCCACAGATACGCAGTATTTT. The encoded protein is CASSVNRASTDTQYF.

The chain combines TRBV4-3 with TRBJ2-3; D gene unclear. Trimming took off 4 bases at V and 4 bases at J, with 15 bases between the two ends. The length of the CDR3 is 15 residues. Germline-derived CDR1 and CDR2 are LGHNA and YSLEER. The CDR3 DNA follows: TGCGCCAGCAGCCGCCGAGGACCTGGATCAGATACGCAGTATTTT. It specifies CASSRRGPGSDTQYF.

In this sample, this clone turned up once. V and J are TRBV7-2 and TRBJ2-3; no firm D call. Deletions cut 0 bases from V and 3 bases from J, with 7 bases between. The germline V gene encodes CDR1 SGHTA and CDR2 FQGNSA. The CDR3 runs 14 residues. The CDR3 loop is CASSLAFRTDTQYF. For the CDR3, the DNA is TGTGCCAGCAGCTTAGCGTTCCGGACAGATACGCAGTATTTT. Full variable domain (remainder filled in from reference TRBV7-2 and TRBJ2-3): GAGVSQSPSNKVTEKGKDVELRCDPISGHTALYWYRQSLGQGLEFLIYFQGNSAPDKSGLPSDRFSAERTGGSVSTLTIQRTQQEDSAVYLCASSLAFRTDTQYFGPGTRLTVL.

The rearrangement links TRBV19 to TRBJ1-1; D possibly corresponds to TRBD1 (6 bases). V gave up 9 bases and J gave up 5 bases, with 16 bases separating them. The V gene's germline CDR1 is LNHDA and CDR2 SQIVND (reference sequence). The CDR3 spans 13 residues. The CDR3 spells CASGLGGRTEAFF. The CDR3 nucleotides are TGTGCCAGCGGCTTAGGGGGGAGGACTGAAGCTTTCTTT. The full variable domain, completed using reference TRBV19 and TRBJ1-1, is DGGITQSPKYLFRKEGQNVTLSCEQNLNHDAMYWYRQDPGQGLRLIYYSQIVNDFQKGDIAEGYSVSREKKESFPLTVTSAQKNPTAFYLCASGLGGRTEAFFGQGTRLTVV.

The chain joins TRBV6-4 to TRBJ2-2, with D tentatively TRBD2 (6 bases). The ends were cut back, 4 bases at V and 4 bases at J, with 10 bases in the middle. This CDR3 contains 14 residues. CDR1 and CDR2 (germline): MRHNA, SNTAGT. CDR3 in DNA: TGTGCCAGCAGTGCTGAGACTAGCACCGGGGAGCTGTTTTTT. This encodes CASSAETSTGELFF.

V and J are TRBV18 and TRBJ2-2; tentatively, D is TRBD1 or TRBD2 (5 bases each). CDR1 and CDR2 from the germline V gene are KGHSH and LQKENI. V lost 5 bases and J 2 bases, leaving 12 bases between the germline ends. The CDR3 contains 15 residues. The CDR3: CASSASGPNTGELFF. The CDR3 region has the DNA TGTGCCAGCTCAGCCTCGGGACCTAACACCGGGGAGCTGTTTTTT.

A few counts support this clone. The chain uses TRBV19 and TRBJ1-2, with D possibly TRBD1 on 5 matching bases. The CDR3 sequence is 14 residues long. With 7 bases removed from V and 4 bases from J, the gap between germline ends came to 16 bases. Germline loops: CDR1 LNHDA, CDR2 SQIVND (reference sequence). This chain's CDR3 is CASIISAGPYGYTF. In DNA, the CDR3 is TGTGCCAGTATAATTTCGGCAGGGCCCTATGGCTACACCTTC.

The V gene is TRBV7-2, the J gene TRBJ1-1; D call uncertain. The CDR3 consists of 15 residues. With 2 bases removed from V and 1 base from J, the gap between germline ends came to 11 bases. Germline V gene data show CDR1 as SGHTA and CDR2 as FQGNSA. CDR3 nucleotide sequence: TGTGCCAGCAGCTTAAGGCCCTTCTGGAACACTGAAGCTTTCTTT. Translated: CASSLRPFWNTEAFF.

A single count supports this clone. V and J are TRBV10-3 and TRBJ2-1, with D possibly matching TRBD2 (6 bases). Germline values: CDR1 ENHRY, CDR2 SYGVKD. The V and J ends lost 6 bases and 1 base respectively, with 13 bases between them. This CDR3 is built from 15 residues. CDR3 sequence (DNA): TGTGCCATCAGCAGTGGACGGGAGTCCTACAATGAGCAGTTCTTC. It yields the protein CAISSGRESYNEQFF.

The V call is TRBV11-2, the J call TRBJ2-5, with D perhaps given as TRBD1 or TRBD2 (5 bases each). This CDR3 comprises 16 residues. Trimming stripped 5 bases from V and 0 bases from J, with 16 bases between. The germline V gene encodes CDR1 SGHAT and CDR2 FQNNGV. This chain's CDR3 is CASSPDGTRYQETQYF. CDR3 bases: TGTGCCAGCAGCCCCGACGGGACCAGGTACCAAGAGACCCAGTACTTC.

This clone was counted between two and nine times. A read error may account for a junction end that differs from germline. The chain joins TRBV6-1 to TRBJ1-6; D remains ambiguous. CDR1 is MNHNS and CDR2 is SASEGT in the germline V gene. This CDR3 has 14 residues. The CDR3: CASSEERGRTPLHF. DNA of the CDR3: TGTGCCAGCAGCGAAGAGCGGGGTAGGACACCCCTCCACTTT.

J is TRBJ1-1 and V is TRBV5-1, with D perhaps matching TRBD1 (6 bases). The V end was cut by 0 bases, the J end by 1 base, with 13 bases between. Per the germline V gene, CDR1 is SGHRS and CDR2 is YFSETQ. This CDR3 contains 16 residues. CDR3 nucleotides: TGCGCCAGCAGCTTGGGCCCCACACAGGGGAACACTGAAGCTTTCTTT. Translation gives CASSLGPTQGNTEAFF.

This clone was counted only a few times. The chain has TRBV5-1 and TRBJ2-5; tentative D call: TRBD2 (5 bases). In germline, CDR1 is SGHRS, CDR2 YFSETQ. The germline V and J ends were trimmed by 4 bases and 5 bases, with 18 bases remaining between them. The CDR3 has 15 amino acids. The CDR3 sequence: CASSLTILPGETQYF. In nucleotides, the CDR3 is TGCGCCAGCAGCCTGACGATATTACCGGGGGAGACCCAGTACTTC. Full variable domain (missing parts from reference TRBV5-1 and TRBJ2-5): KAGVTQTPRYLIKTRGQQVTLSCSPISGHRSVSWYQQTPGQGLQFLFEYFSETQRNKGNFPGRFSGRQFSNSRSEMNVSTLELGDSALYLCASSLTILPGETQYFGPGTRLLVL.

The chain uses TRBV28 and TRBJ1-4, with 10 positions matching TRBD1. J gave up 7 bases and V 5 bases, and 7 bases lay outside the gene matches. Germline CDR1 and CDR2: MDHEN and SYDVKM. The CDR3 spans 15 residues. The CDR3 is CASSPRDRGGEKLFF. The CDR3 region has the DNA TGTGCCAGCAGTCCTAGGGACAGGGGTGGTGAAAAACTGTTTTTT.

The rearrangement joins TRBV19 to TRBJ2-3; TRBD1 matches at 8 bases. Germline V lookup: CDR1 LNHDA, CDR2 SQIVND (reference sequence). The CDR3 has 18 amino acids. V trimming: 3 bases; J trimming: 0 bases; junction bases outside the gene matches: 11. CDR3 DNA: TGTGCCAGTAGTATTTGGGACAGGACCCGACCTAGCACAGATACGCAGTATTTT. It codes for CASSIWDRTRPSTDTQYF.

The gene calls are TRBV6-1 and TRBJ1-1; D is perhaps TRBD1 (6 bases). Germline CDR1 MNHNS, CDR2 SASEGT. This CDR3 is 15 amino acids long. Trimming cost V 2 bases and J 1 base, with 11 bases left between them. The CDR3 sequence: CASSELGQSNTEAFF. DNA for the CDR3: TGTGCCAGCAGTGAACTTGGACAGTCGAACACTGAAGCTTTCTTT.

The chain links TRBV4-1 to TRBJ2-2, with a tentative D call TRBD1 (5 bases). This CDR3 is built from 17 residues. Germline V gene lookup returns CDR1 MGHRA and CDR2 YSYEKL. Trimming took 0 bases from V and 4 from J, leaving 15 bases between them. This CDR3 is CASSQEGKGPGTGELFF. In nucleotides, the CDR3 is TGCGCCAGCAGCCAAGAGGGTAAGGGGCCGGGCACCGGGGAGCTGTTTTTT.